This TCR beta chain came from a study of siplizumab effects on memory and regulatory T cells. This CDR3 spans 16 amino acids. V trimming: 0 bases; J trimming: 1 base; junction bases outside the gene matches: 4. In germline, CDR1 is SGDLS, CDR2 YYNGEE. Repertoires were generated with immunoSEQ multiplex PCR, while TCRdb's copy carries only in-frame clones and drops some. The top ten hold 0.35% of the sample, which has 50,000 to 60,000 clones, over 75% seen once. The V and J genes are TRBV9 and TRBJ2-5; 9 positions agree with TRBD1. The receptor's source is a human donor in good health. Sequencing was performed on naive CD8+ T cells sorted from blood. This CDR3 is CASSVEDRGLQETQYF. The CDR3, as DNA: TGTGCCAGCAGCGTAGAGGACAGGGGACTCCAAGAGACCCAGTACTTC.